Following are 31 T cell receptor beta chains from one sample sequenced in a study of CD8+ T cells in alopecia areata. Isolated RNA was reverse transcribed into cDNA used as the sequencing template. The table came from immunoSEQ multiplex PCR; TCRdb's copy has only in-frame clones and leaves some out. The sample shows about 210,000 clones, roughly two fifths of them seen only once. Treatment here: oral pan-JAK inhibitor, 5-10 mg twice daily. This specimen was CD4+ T cells sorted from blood, taken around week 37, from a patient treated with tofacitinib. The receptors shown here come from a human donor with alopecia areata.

The chain uses TRBV5-1 and TRBJ2-1, with TRBD2 matching 10 bases. The germline V gene has CDR1 SGHRS and CDR2 YFSETQ. Trimming removed 2 bases from V and 5 bases from J; junction bases left unmatched: 4. This CDR3 region has 15 residues. The CDR3 is CASSLGLAANNEQFF. CDR3 in DNA: TGCGCCAGCAGCTTAGGACTAGCGGCAAACAATGAGCAGTTCTTC.

This chain connects TRBV30 to TRBJ2-1; a possible D gene is TRBD2 (6 bases). V dropped 7 bases and J dropped 9 bases, with 28 bases sitting between them. There are 16 residues in the CDR3. Germline V CDR1 and CDR2: GTSNPN, SVGIG (reference sequence). CDR3 protein: CAFMLTTAGSWGEQFF. The CDR3 nucleotides read TGTGCCTTCATGCTCACCACAGCGGGCAGCTGGGGTGAGCAGTTCTTC.

There are a few counts of this clone. V and J are TRBV2 and TRBJ2-1, with D tentatively TRBD1 or TRBD2 (6 bases each). The CDR3 consists of 12 residues. Looked up from germline, CDR1 is SNHLY and CDR2 is FYNNEI. The V end lost 8 bases, the J end lost 7 bases, and 12 bases lay between the germline ends. The CDR3 loop is CASGGAGNEQFF. DNA for the CDR3: TGTGCCAGCGGGGGCGCGGGGAATGAGCAGTTCTTC.

The CDR3 loop is CASSSRGGEFSYEQYF. In nucleotides, the CDR3 is TGTGCCAGCAGCTCCCGCGGAGGGGAGTTCTCCTACGAGCAGTACTTC. The chain links TRBV5-6 to TRBJ2-7; D is possibly TRBD2 (6 bases). This CDR3 is 16 amino acids long. V lost 3 bases and J 0 bases, leaving 16 bases between the germline ends. Germline loops: CDR1 SGHDT, CDR2 YYEEEE. The full variable domain, in which reference TRBV5-6 and TRBJ2-7 provide the parts outside the CDR3, is DAGVTQSPTHLIKTRGQQVTLRCSPKSGHDTVSWYQQALGQGPQFIFQYYEEEERQRGNFPDRFSGHQFPNYSSELNVNALLLGDSALYLCASSSRGGEFSYEQYFGPGTRLTVT.

The rearrangement joins TRBV5-1 to TRBJ2-7; D is unresolved. The length of the CDR3 is 13 residues. Looked up from germline, CDR1 is SGHRS and CDR2 is YFSETQ. V was cut by 2 bases and J by 5 bases, with 11 bases left in between. The CDR3 DNA reads as TGCGCCAGCAGCTTTCAGGAAGGTGACGAGCAGTACTTC. This codes for CASSFQEGDEQYF.

This clone was observed a handful of times. J is TRBJ2-1 and V is TRBV29-1, with 10 positions matching TRBD1. The ends lost 7 bases at V and 3 bases at J; junction bases unmatched: 6. The CDR3 is 14 residues long. Per the germline V gene, CDR1 is SQVTM and CDR2 is ANQGSEA. The DNA for the CDR3 is TGCAGCGGCCGGGACAGGGGATACTACAATGAGCAGTTCTTC. It encodes CSGRDRGYYNEQFF.

V usage is TRBV25-1 and J usage is TRBJ2-7; the D gene is possibly TRBD2 (7 bases). Per the germline V gene, CDR1 is MGHDK and CDR2 is SYGVNS. Trimming stripped 3 bases from V and 5 bases from J, with 11 bases between. The CDR3 runs to 13 residues. The CDR3 DNA reads TGTGCCAGCAGTGAGGGGGGGCGCGACGAGCAGTACTTC. It yields the protein CASSEGGRDEQYF.

This clone has a handful of counts. The chain is built from TRBV23-1 and TRBJ2-3, with D possibly being TRBD1 (5 bases). TRBV23-1 is classed as an ORF, of uncertain function. The germline V and J ends were trimmed by 0 bases and 3 bases, with 10 bases remaining between them. The CDR3 totals 15 residues. The CDR3 here is CASSQSRQNTDTQYF. In nucleotides, the CDR3 is TGCGCCAGCAGTCAATCAAGACAGAATACAGATACGCAGTATTTT.

This clone was counted a few times. The rearrangement joins TRBV7-2 to TRBJ2-1; D unresolved. Per germline, CDR1 SGHTA and CDR2 FQGNSA. The CDR3 totals 14 residues. The V end lost 8 bases, the J end lost 1 base, and 12 bases lay between the germline ends. CDR3 region: CASSRRESYNEQFF. The CDR3 DNA reads TGTGCCAGCTCCCGGCGTGAATCCTACAATGAGCAGTTCTTC.

A word on this clone: The junction differs from germline at one of its ends, possibly a read error. The CDR3 sequence is CSSSVKTGELYSNQPHHF. Here the CDR3 DNA reads TGTTCCAGCAGTGTAAAGACAGGGGAGCTTTATAGCAATCAGCCCCATCATTTT. V and J are TRBV2 and TRBJ1-5; 8 nucleotides align to TRBD1. CDR3 length: 18 amino acids. Germline lookup yields CDR1 SNHLY and CDR2 FYNNEI.

The CDR3 loop reads CSARGVQPQHF. CDR3 nucleotide sequence: TGCAGTGCTAGAGGTGTGCAGCCCCAGCATTTT. The V gene is TRBV20-1, the J gene TRBJ1-5; D gene unclear. The CDR3 runs to 11 residues. Germline loops: CDR1 DFQATT, CDR2 SNEGSKA (reference sequence). Between the trimmed V and J ends, which lost 1 base and 7 bases, there was a span of 5 bases.

This clone has a handful of counts. The gene calls are TRBV19 and TRBJ2-7, with 7 bases lining up with TRBD2. The CDR3 has 17 residues. Trimming at V came to 2 bases and at J to 0 bases, leaving 10 bases not matched to a gene. Germline assignment: CDR1 LNHDA and CDR2 SQIVND (reference sequence). The CDR3, as DNA: TGTGCCAGTAGTATATCCCATCTGGCGGGAGCCTCCTACGAGCAGTACTTC. This sequence encodes CASSISHLAGASYEQYF. Using reference TRBV19 and TRBJ2-7 for the parts outside the CDR3, the full variable domain is DGGITQSPKYLFRKEGQNVTLSCEQNLNHDAMYWYRQDPGQGLRLIYYSQIVNDFQKGDIAEGYSVSREKKESFPLTVTSAQKNPTAFYLCASSISHLAGASYEQYFGPGTRLTVT.

V and J are TRBV29-1 and TRBJ2-3; TRBD1 is a possible D gene (6 bases). The germline V gene encodes CDR1 SQVTM and CDR2 ANQGSEA. The CDR3 totals 13 residues. Between the trimmed V and J ends, which lost 6 bases and 8 bases, there was a span of 18 bases. The CDR3 spells CSVLGQGKGTQYF. DNA of the CDR3: TGCAGCGTATTGGGCCAGGGGAAAGGTACGCAGTATTTT.

This chain uses TRBV5-1 with TRBJ2-7, with 8 bases that match TRBD1. Germline loops: CDR1 SGHRS, CDR2 YFSETQ. After removal of 0 bases from V and 4 bases from J, the junction contained 3 bases not matched to a gene. The CDR3 has 14 residues. As DNA, the CDR3 is TGCGCCAGCAGCTTGGCGACAGGGGCTTACGAGCAGTACTTC. Amino acid sequence: CASSLATGAYEQYF. The entire variable domain, with the rest obtained from reference TRBV5-1 and TRBJ2-7, is as follows: KAGVTQTPRYLIKTRGQQVTLSCSPISGHRSVSWYQQTPGQGLQFLFEYFSETQRNKGNFPGRFSGRQFSNSRSEMNVSTLELGDSALYLCASSLATGAYEQYFGPGTRLTVT.

The V and J genes are TRBV7-8 and TRBJ1-4; D is uncertain. Looked up from germline, CDR1 is SGHVS and CDR2 is FQNEAQ. Trimming cost V 4 bases and J 13 bases, with 10 bases left between them. This CDR3 comprises 11 residues. CDR3 amino acids: CASSSGLVLFF. The CDR3 DNA reads as TGTGCCAGCAGCTCCGGACTTGTACTGTTTTTT.

The table lists this clone with a few counts. This chain uses TRBV29-1 with TRBJ1-4; TRBD1 agrees at 7 bases. Per germline, CDR1 SQVTM and CDR2 ANQGSEA. This CDR3 has 14 residues. V was clipped by 0 bases and J by 7 bases; unmatched bases: 5. CDR3 amino acids: CSVEEGTAGEKLFF. The CDR3 coding sequence is TGCAGCGTTGAAGAGGGGACAGCGGGTGAAAAACTGTTTTTT.

This clone turned up a few times. This chain joins TRBV30 and TRBJ1-5; no clear D. V lost 0 bases and J lost 9, with 9 bases in between. This CDR3 is 12 amino acids long. Germline lookup yields CDR1 GTSNPN and CDR2 SVGIG (reference sequence). The CDR3 DNA reads as TGTGCCTGGAGTGTATTCGGAGGGCCCCAGCATTTT. Translating it yields CAWSVFGGPQHF.

The V gene is TRBV27, the J gene TRBJ1-3; D gene ambiguous. The V and J ends lost 5 bases and 1 base respectively, with 12 bases between them. The germline V gene has CDR1 MNHEY and CDR2 SMNVEV (reference sequence). The CDR3 has 15 residues. CDR3 amino acids: CASSTNRQSGNTIYF. CDR3 bases: TGTGCCAGCAGTACGAACCGGCAATCTGGAAACACCATATATTTT.

The rearrangement links TRBV27 to TRBJ2-2; 7 positions agree with TRBD2. The CDR3 sequence is 17 residues long. J gave up 0 bases and V 4 bases, and 8 bases lay outside the gene matches. Per germline, CDR1 MNHEY and CDR2 SMNVEV (reference sequence). In nucleotides, the CDR3 is TGTGCCAGCAGTTACCTCCCTAGCGGAGCGAACACCGGGGAGCTGTTTTTT. It translates to CASSYLPSGANTGELFF.

This clone has only a few counts. V and J are TRBV23-1 and TRBJ2-1, with unresolved D. TRBV23-1 is classed as an ORF, of uncertain function. Trimming removed 4 bases at V and 2 bases at J, with 18 bases between. This CDR3 has 17 amino acids. The CDR3 nucleotides are TGCGCCAGCAGTCGTAATAGACGGCTATCGACCTACAATGAGCAGTTCTTC. Protein product: CASSRNRRLSTYNEQFF.

The chain carries TRBV4-1 and TRBJ2-7, with a possible D match to TRBD1 (7 bases). Trimming removed 0 bases from V and 2 bases from J, with 11 bases in between. The CDR3 covers 15 residues. Germline V gene data show CDR1 as MGHRA and CDR2 as YSYEKL. Here the CDR3 reads CASSQDGRGAYEQYF. CDR3 DNA sequence: TGCGCCAGCAGCCAAGATGGCAGGGGGGCCTACGAGCAGTACTTC.

The gene calls are TRBV29-1 and TRBJ2-7; D not resolved. Deletions cut 6 bases from V and 2 bases from J, with 11 bases between. The germline V gene has CDR1 SQVTM and CDR2 ANQGSEA. The CDR3 spans 12 residues. In DNA form, the CDR3 reads TGCAGCGTAAAGCTTGGCCCCTACGAGCAGTACTTC. This translates into CSVKLGPYEQYF.

The chain employs TRBV29-1 and TRBJ2-1, with D possibly TRBD2 on 6 matching bases. Germline V gene lookup returns CDR1 SQVTM and CDR2 ANQGSEA. The CDR3 sequence is 14 residues long. V was pared by 7 bases and J by 0 bases, with 13 bases between. The DNA for the CDR3 is TGCAGCGCCTACGCGGGGATCTCCTACAATGAGCAGTTCTTC. This sequence encodes CSAYAGISYNEQFF.

The chain recombines TRBV5-1 with TRBJ2-5; D remains ambiguous. The germline V gene encodes CDR1 SGHRS and CDR2 YFSETQ. The CDR3 length is 16 residues. Trimming cost V 0 bases and J 5 bases, with 17 bases left between them. As DNA, the CDR3 is TGCGCCAGCAGCTTGGGCTCGGGCCCCCTCGCGGAGACCCAGTACTTC. This gives the protein CASSLGSGPLAETQYF.

The rearrangement links TRBV7-2 to TRBJ2-3; 10 bases map to TRBD2. V shed 5 bases and J 11 bases; nucleotides not matched to a gene: 4. The germline V gene encodes CDR1 SGHTA and CDR2 FQGNSA. This CDR3 spans 12 amino acids. The CDR3 spells CASSPSGRMQYF. CDR3 nucleotides: TGTGCCAGCAGCCCTAGCGGGAGAATGCAGTATTTT.

In this sample, this clone turned up a few times. The V call is TRBV5-1, the J call TRBJ1-1, with TRBD1 matching over 8 bases. Germline lookup yields CDR1 SGHRS and CDR2 YFSETQ. With 2 bases clipped from V and 4 bases from J, the junction kept 4 bases outside the gene matches. This CDR3 contains 14 residues. The CDR3 reads CASSFQGQATEAFF. CDR3 coding DNA: TGCGCCAGCAGCTTCCAGGGACAGGCCACTGAAGCTTTCTTT.

The chain combines TRBV6-5 with TRBJ2-5; 8 bases are shared with TRBD1. The germline V gene encodes CDR1 MNHEY and CDR2 SVGAGI. The CDR3 has 12 residues. The V segment lost 7 bases and the J segment 5 bases; nucleotides outside the gene matches: 3. The CDR3 reads CASTGGRETQYF. The CDR3 nucleotides read TGTGCCAGCACAGGGGGCCGGGAGACCCAGTACTTC.

Of note for this clone: Other DNA sequences in the same sample also yield this CDR3. The chain links TRBV29-1 to TRBJ2-7; D perhaps matches TRBD2 (5 bases). V lost 4 bases, J lost 2 bases, and 15 bases lay in between. Germline-derived CDR1 and CDR2 are SQVTM and ANQGSEA. The CDR3 consists of 14 residues. DNA for the CDR3: TGCAGCGTTGGGGAGAAGGGCCCACCCTACGAGCAGTACTTC. Protein sequence: CSVGEKGPPYEQYF.

This clone came up a few times. The chain is built from TRBV29-1 and TRBJ2-3; TRBD2 matches 9 bases. V gave up 7 bases and J gave up 1 base; unmatched junction bases: 3. CDR1 and CDR2 from the germline V gene are SQVTM and ANQGSEA. The CDR3 spans 13 residues. The CDR3 sequence is CSGVAGGTDTQYF. The CDR3 DNA follows: TGCAGCGGGGTAGCGGGAGGCACAGATACGCAGTATTTT.

The V and J genes are TRBV18 and TRBJ2-7; TRBD1 matches at 8 bases. Per the germline V gene, CDR1 is KGHSH and CDR2 is LQKENI. Germline trimming cut 3 bases from V and 3 bases from J; bases unmatched to any gene: 4. The CDR3 has 14 amino acids. CDR3 loop: CASSPRQGYYEQYF. The DNA of the CDR3 is TGTGCCAGCTCACCCAGACAGGGGTACTACGAGCAGTACTTC.

This rearrangement joins TRBV7-9 to TRBJ2-3, with TRBD1 as a possible D gene (6 bases). V was trimmed by 4 bases and J by 3 bases, leaving 11 bases between them. CDR3 length: 14 residues. Germline assignment: CDR1 SEHNR and CDR2 FQNEAQ (reference sequence). The CDR3 sequence: CASSYRDMTDTQYF. The CDR3 DNA is TGTGCCAGCAGCTACAGGGATATGACAGATACGCAGTATTTT.